The next 18 T cell receptor beta chains were all read from a single sample in a study of early T cells in non-severe SARS-CoV-2 infection. TCRdb analysed the 5' RACE reads with MiXCR anew, one entry per CDR3 protein. The sample yields 34,000 or so distinct CDR3 sequences, approximately 9.2% seen once. Sequencing input: whole blood. The source of these receptors is an adult who was a healthcare worker with PCR-confirmed SARS-CoV-2 infection or an uninfected control (not recorded which).

This clonotype was found many times. The junction differs from germline at one of its ends, possibly a read error. The chain has TRBV18 and TRBJ1-5; no clear D gene. This CDR3 has 15 amino acids. The germline V gene encodes CDR1 KGHSH and CDR2 LQKENI. In DNA form, the CDR3 reads TGCGACCCACGGGGAGTCTTGGGTCCAAATCAGCCCCAGCATTTT. Translated, it gives CDPRGVLGPNQPQHF.

Many counts were recorded for this clonotype. The chain couples TRBV11-2 to TRBJ2-1; 8 bases are a match to TRBD2. The CDR3 has 14 residues. Germline V gene data show CDR1 as SGHAT and CDR2 as FQNNGV. V lost 3 bases, J lost 6 bases, and 4 bases stayed unmatched. CDR3 residues: CASSLGGGSNEQFF. The CDR3, as DNA: TGTGCCAGCAGCTTGGGCGGGGGGTCCAATGAGCAGTTCTTC.

This clonotype was detected many times. This CDR3 is CAVTGTGGSGANVLTF. DNA of the CDR3: TGTGCCGTTACCGGGACAGGTGGTTCTGGGGCCAACGTCCTGACTTTC. J is TRBJ2-6 and V is TRBV6-1; 8 nucleotides align to TRBD1. Losses at the gene ends were 11 bases for V and 1 base for J; bases not matched to a gene: 10. Germline V CDR1 and CDR2: MNHNS, SASEGT. This CDR3 comprises 16 residues.

The V and J genes are TRBV18 and TRBJ1-1; 9 positions match TRBD1. The ends lost 3 bases at V and 5 bases at J; junction bases unmatched: 7. From germline, CDR1 is KGHSH and CDR2 LQKENI. The CDR3 extends over 15 amino acids. CDR3 protein: CASSPSGTGWTEAFF. CDR3 nucleotide sequence: TGTGCCAGCTCACCCTCCGGGACAGGGTGGACTGAAGCTTTCTTT.

Only a few counts were recorded for this clonotype. The chain joins TRBV20-1 to TRBJ2-3, with 12 nucleotides matching TRBD2. The junction had 3 bases not matched to a gene; V was cut back by 5 bases and J by 3 bases. The CDR3 contains 14 residues. Germline V gene lookup returns CDR1 DFQATT and CDR2 SNEGSKA (reference sequence). CDR3 loop: CSAPTSGGTDTQYF. The CDR3 region has the DNA TGCAGTGCTCCTACTAGCGGGGGGACAGATACGCAGTATTTT.

This clonotype was seen many times. The rearrangement uses TRBV18 and TRBJ1-2; a weak D match, TRBD1 (6 bases). CDR3 size: 13 residues. Germline loops: CDR1 KGHSH, CDR2 LQKENI. V was trimmed by 3 bases and J by 4 bases, leaving 9 bases between them. The CDR3 reads CASSPLDSYGYTF. CDR3 bases: TGTGCCAGCTCACCCCTGGACAGCTATGGCTACACCTTC.

This clonotype was counted a few times. V gene TRBV7-3 combines with J gene TRBJ1-1; 9 nucleotides match TRBD1. V shed 2 bases and J 10 bases; nucleotides not matched to a gene: 8. Germline loops: CDR1 SGHTA, CDR2 FQGTGA. This CDR3 region has 14 residues. CDR3 amino acids: CASSLSGTGSRAFF. CDR3 in DNA: TGTGCCAGCAGCTTATCAGGGACAGGGAGTCGAGCTTTCTTT. The entire variable domain, with the rest obtained from reference TRBV7-3 and TRBJ1-1, is as follows: GAGVSQTPSNKVTEKGKYVELRCDPISGHTALYWYRQSLGQGPEFLIYFQGTGAADDSGLPNDRFFAVRPEGSVSTLKIQRTERGDSAVYLCASSLSGTGSRAFFGQGTRLTVV.

V and J are TRBV20-1 and TRBJ1-1; no clear D. The CDR3 is 14 amino acids. CDR1 is DFQATT, CDR2 SNEGSKA, per germline (reference sequence). V lost 0 bases and J lost 4, with 12 bases in between. CDR3 DNA: TGCAGTGCTAGAGATCTCAAGATATCCACTGAAGCTTTCTTT. Residues: CSARDLKISTEAFF.

A few counts support this clonotype. The V gene is TRBV24-1, the J gene TRBJ2-1; TRBD1 aligns across 7 bases. Germline CDR1 reads KGHDR; CDR2 reads SFDVKD. There are 15 residues in the CDR3. V lost 5 bases, J lost 2 bases, and 5 bases stayed unmatched. The CDR3 spells CATSAPGTAYNEQFF. The CDR3 nucleotides are TGTGCCACCAGTGCTCCCGGGACAGCCTACAATGAGCAGTTCTTC.

The chain couples TRBV28 to TRBJ1-4; D is unresolved. The CDR3 spans 15 residues. In germline, CDR1 is MDHEN, CDR2 SYDVKM. Trimming took 1 base from V and 7 from J, leaving 13 bases between them. Here the CDR3 reads CASSLSAAGGEKLFF. The DNA of the CDR3 is TGTGCCAGCAGTTTATCAGCGGCGGGAGGTGAAAAACTGTTTTTT.

Details on this clonotype: This may be a read error: a much more frequent sequence differs by one nucleotide. This sequence joins TRBV7-9 and TRBJ1-6, with 7 bases that match TRBD1. The CDR3 length is 13 residues. Germline V lookup: CDR1 SEHNR, CDR2 FQNEAQ (reference sequence). The CDR3 nucleotides read TGTGCCTCAGGGTGGGACAGTAATACACCCCTCCACTTT. Translating gives CASGWDSNTPLHF.

The chain employs TRBV29-1 and TRBJ2-5; TRBD1 might be the D (6 bases). CDR1 is SQVTM, CDR2 ANQGSEA, per germline. The CDR3 is 11 amino acids. V was shortened by 1 base and J by 7 bases, with 7 bases between the two germline ends. CDR3 sequence reads: CSVEVGATQYF. The CDR3 DNA is TGCAGCGTTGAAGTGGGGGCGACCCAGTACTTC. Drawing the rest from reference TRBV29-1 and TRBJ2-5, the complete variable domain is SAVISQKPSRDICQRGTSLTIQCQVDSQVTMMFWYRQQPGQSLTLIATANQGSEATYESGFVIDKFPISRPNLTFSTLTVSNMSPEDSSIYLCSVEVGATQYFGPGTRLLVL.

The chain couples TRBV5-1 to TRBJ1-1; no clear D. The CDR3 spans 14 residues. Germline CDR1 reads SGHRS; CDR2 reads YFSETQ. The V and J ends lost 5 bases and 6 bases respectively, with 17 bases between them. The CDR3 coding sequence is TGCGCCAGCAGTCCCGCAAAGGGTATCCCTGAAGCTTTCTTT. Protein product: CASSPAKGIPEAFF.

The sample holds a few counts of this clonotype. This chain links TRBV3-1 with TRBJ2-1; D is uncertain. The CDR3 loop spans 11 amino acids. In germline, CDR1 is LGHDT, CDR2 YNNKEL (reference sequence). The V and J ends lost 5 bases and 3 bases respectively, with 2 bases between them. DNA of the CDR3: TGTGCCAGCAGCGACTACAATGAGCAGTTCTTC. This gives the protein CASSDYNEQFF.

The genes are TRBV5-6 and TRBJ2-7; D remains unclear. Germline values: CDR1 SGHDT, CDR2 YYEEEE. The CDR3 is 15 amino acids. The V end was cut by 3 bases, the J end by 0 bases, with 13 bases between. This chain's CDR3 is CASSYQELISYEQYF. Written as DNA, the CDR3 is TGTGCCAGCAGCTATCAAGAGCTGATCTCCTACGAGCAGTACTTC.

This clonotype was observed a handful of times. This chain uses TRBV29-1 with TRBJ1-2, with 7 bases fitting TRBD1. The V and J ends lost 5 bases and 6 bases, in that order; junction bases with no gene match: 15. CDR3 length: 15 amino acids. Germline values: CDR1 SQVTM, CDR2 ANQGSEA. The CDR3 sequence: CSVQSRQGVSNGYTF. The CDR3 DNA follows: TGCAGCGTTCAATCCAGACAGGGTGTCTCGAATGGCTACACCTTC.

This clonotype came up a few times. The gene calls are TRBV7-9 and TRBJ1-6; 10 positions agree with TRBD1. The length of the CDR3 is 15 residues. Per the germline V gene, CDR1 is SEHNR and CDR2 is FQNEAQ (reference sequence). The junction had 9 bases not matched to a gene; V was cut back by 6 bases and J by 10 bases. The CDR3 reads CASSWGTGVVSPLHF. CDR3 DNA: TGTGCCAGCAGTTGGGGGACAGGGGTGGTCTCACCCCTCCACTTT. The full variable domain, completed using reference TRBV7-9 and TRBJ1-6, is DTGVSQNPRHKITKRGQNVTFRCDPISEHNRLYWYRQTLGQGPEFLTYFQNEAQLEKSRLLSDRFSAERPKGSFSTLEIQRTEQGDSAMYLCASSWGTGVVSPLHFGNGTRLTVT.

This clonotype occurred many times. V is TRBV29-1 and J is TRBJ2-3, with 10 bases matching TRBD1. Per the germline V gene, CDR1 is SQVTM and CDR2 is ANQGSEA. The CDR3 runs to 14 residues. With V trimmed by 7 bases and J by 6 bases, 10 bases remained unmatched. In DNA, the CDR3 is TGCAGCGGTTACCGGGACAGGGGAGGTGATACGCAGTATTTT. Protein product: CSGYRDRGGDTQYF.